The source of this T cell receptor beta chain is a study of CD8 T cells in Susac syndrome. Reverse transcription of roughly 0.5 to 1 ug RNA was carried out with random hexamers. TCR beta CDR3 was amplified by immunoSEQ multiplex PCR. This amplification extended across 54 Vbeta and 13 Jbeta segments. TCRdb itself ran the immunoSEQ multiplex PCR reads through MiXCR, one entry per CDR3 protein. The sample lists approximately 190,000 distinct CDR3 sequences, around 93% occurring once. In contrast to the negatively isolated CD8+ and CD4+ T cells, TEMRA cells were FACS-enriched. Germline values: CDR1 DFQATT, CDR2 SNEGSKA (reference sequence). The V end lost 3 bases, the J end lost 10 bases, and 9 bases lay between the germline ends. This CDR3 spans 10 amino acids.

The clonotype was recovered from a human donor in good health. This sequence joins TRBV20-1 and TRBJ1-1, with D perhaps matching TRBD1 (5 bases). The specimen was CD4+ T cells from PBMCs. The CDR3 spells CSASRVVAFF. DNA for the CDR3: TGCAGTGCTAGCAGGGTAGTAGCTTTCTTT.